This TCR beta chain was found in a study of cytomegalovirus exposure and HLA in healthy donors. For this clone: No antigen is known for it.

Notes on the study in general: When the data were analyzed later, several of the most significant clusters appeared to be linked to common viral pathogens.

It was with 60 Vbeta and 13 Jbeta primers that the PCR ran. Method: immunoSEQ multiplex PCR; TCRdb's copy keeps in-frame clones and lacks some. The sample has about 160,000 clones, around 80% seen once. The clonotype was recovered from a female donor in good health and CMV-seronegative. Source material: PBMCs.

The chain's CDR3 is CASSPGGASGNTIYF. In nucleotides, the CDR3 is TGTGCCAGCTCACCAGGAGGGGCATCGGGAAACACCATATATTTT. V is TRBV18 and J is TRBJ1-3, with D perhaps TRBD1 (5 bases). V lost 2 bases, J lost 4 bases, and 12 bases lay in between. The germline V gene encodes CDR1 KGHSH and CDR2 LQKENI. This CDR3 has 15 amino acids.